A single sample gave rise to the 12 T cell receptor beta chains below, sequenced in a study of brain T cells in children with intractable seizures. The protocol was immunoSEQ multiplex PCR, while the TCRdb copy is restricted to in-frame clones and leaves out a portion. The table has some 62,000 clones, about 96% seen once. The starting material was peripheral blood, obtained at surgery. The receptors were gathered from a boy under three years old with focal cortical dysplasia and intractable seizures.

This CDR3 is CASSHQGHYGYTF. In DNA form, the CDR3 reads TGTGCCAGCAGCCACCAGGGTCACTATGGCTACACCTTC. The chain employs TRBV6-2 or TRBV6-3 and TRBJ1-2; D possibly corresponds to TRBD1 (5 bases). The CDR3 spans 13 residues. V was cut by 6 bases and J by 3 bases, with 11 bases left in between. CDR1 and CDR2 (germline): MNHEY, SVGEGT.

CDR3 protein: CASSPTGSGANVLTF. CDR3 DNA sequence: TGTGCCAGCAGCCCGACAGGGTCTGGGGCCAACGTCCTGACTTTC. V and J are TRBV5-4 and TRBJ2-6; TRBD1 matches 7 bases. From germline, CDR1 is SGHNT and CDR2 YYREEE (reference sequence). The CDR3 covers 15 residues. The V segment lost 4 bases and the J segment 1 base; nucleotides outside the gene matches: 2.

The rearrangement uses TRBV9 and TRBJ2-1; TRBD2 matches at 13 bases. J gave up 8 bases and V 4 bases, and 6 bases lay outside the gene matches. The V gene's germline CDR1 is SGDLS and CDR2 YYNGEE. This CDR3 region has 15 residues. The DNA for the CDR3 is TGTGCCAGCAGCAAAAGGACTAGCGGGAGTGATGAGCAGTTCTTC. The encoded protein is CASSKRTSGSDEQFF.

The chain combines TRBV7-9 with TRBJ2-7, with TRBD1 matching over 8 bases. J gave up 4 bases and V 1 base, and 6 bases lay outside the gene matches. The germline gives CDR1 SEHNR, CDR2 FQNEAQ (reference sequence). CDR3 length: 15 amino acids. In DNA, the CDR3 is TGTGCCAGCAGCTTAGGCGGACAGGGAGTTTACGAGCAGTACTTC. It encodes CASSLGGQGVYEQYF. Using reference TRBV7-9 and TRBJ2-7 for the parts outside the CDR3, the full variable domain is DTGVSQNPRHKITKRGQNVTFRCDPISEHNRLYWYRQTLGQGPEFLTYFQNEAQLEKSRLLSDRFSAERPKGSFSTLEIQRTEQGDSAMYLCASSLGGQGVYEQYFGPGTRLTVT.

The V and J genes are TRBV28 and TRBJ2-2, with D unresolved. This CDR3 spans 12 amino acids. CDR1 MDHEN and CDR2 SYDVKM come from the germline V gene. The V end lost 2 bases, the J end lost 9 bases, and 7 bases lay between the germline ends. CDR3 protein: CASSLIRRELFF. CDR3 DNA sequence: TGTGCCAGCAGTTTAATCCGTCGGGAGCTGTTTTTT.

This rearrangement joins TRBV6-5 to TRBJ2-7, with TRBD1 matching over 7 bases. V was clipped by 8 bases and J by 2 bases; unmatched bases: 6. Germline lookup yields CDR1 MNHEY and CDR2 SVGAGI. This CDR3 has 13 residues. CDR3 sequence: CASQGRGPYEQYF. The CDR3 coding sequence is TGTGCCAGCCAGGGAAGGGGGCCCTACGAGCAGTACTTC.

The CDR3, as DNA: TGTGCCAGCAGTTTAGTTCGCGAGTATGGCTACACCTTC. This gives the protein CASSLVREYGYTF. The chain couples TRBV12-3 or TRBV12-4 to TRBJ1-2, with D uncertain. Trimming shortened V by 1 base and J by 5 bases, and 8 bases separated the two germline ends. The CDR3 sequence is 13 residues long.

J is TRBJ1-1 and V is TRBV3-1 (or the pseudogene TRBV3-2); no firm D call. CDR3 length: 14 residues. Trimming pared 1 base from V and 0 bases from J, leaving 6 bases between. Germline V gene sequence: CDR1 LGHDT, CDR2 YNNKEL (reference sequence). CDR3 loop: CASSQAYMNTEAFF. The CDR3 DNA reads as TGTGCCAGCAGCCAAGCGTACATGAACACTGAAGCTTTCTTT.

J is TRBJ2-1 and V is TRBV4-2; no clear D gene. Trimming removed 0 bases at V and 10 bases at J, with 10 bases between. The CDR3 is 13 residues long. Germline V gene data show CDR1 as LGHNA and CDR2 as YNFKEQ. As DNA, the CDR3 is TGTGCCAGCAGCCAAGATCGAGTCTGGGAGCAGTTCTTC. Protein: CASSQDRVWEQFF.

CDR3 loop: CAISAQPTTKVPYEQYF. CDR3 sequence (DNA): TGTGCCATCAGTGCCCAACCGACGACGAAGGTACCCTACGAGCAGTACTTC. The chain combines TRBV10-3 with TRBJ2-7, with D unclear. The CDR3 is 17 residues long. V shed 4 bases and J shed 2 bases, with 21 bases lying between them. Germline-derived CDR1 and CDR2 are ENHRY and SYGVKD.

This clone was picked up one time. This chain connects TRBV23-1 to TRBJ1-1, with 8 bases identical to TRBD1. TRBV23-1 is known as an ORF, though its function is uncertain. V lost 4 bases and J lost 8; bases outside the gene matches: 15. The CDR3 sequence is 16 residues long. The CDR3 sequence is CASSPPRQGSLREAFF. DNA of the CDR3: TGCGCCAGCAGTCCCCCTCGACAGGGGAGTTTGAGGGAAGCTTTCTTT.

V gene TRBV10-2 combines with J gene TRBJ2-7; 11 nucleotides match TRBD2. Trimming at V came to 4 bases and at J to 0 bases, leaving 8 bases not matched to a gene. This CDR3 comprises 17 residues. Germline V gives CDR1 WSHSY, CDR2 SAAADI. For the CDR3, the DNA is TGCGCCAGCAGTGTGACCGGGACTAGCGGCACCTCCTACGAGCAGTACTTC. It encodes CASSVTGTSGTSYEQYF.